This record covers a single T cell receptor (beta chain). Its antigen is still unknown. This sample stems from a study of T-cell reconstitution after alpha-beta-depleted transplantation in children. Findings and caveats of the study: T-cell counts and diversity at one year following transplant were attributed mainly to newly produced T cells. Day-60 TCRbeta diversity that was high in some patients was derived from surviving recipient T cells and thymic progenitors. Several hundred expanded graft clones reportedly gave rise to the alpha-beta T cells present about two months after transplant.

This sample's TCRbeta library carried unique molecular identifier barcodes. Each CDR3 protein is one row after TCRdb ran MiXCR on the PCR reads. The sample has fewer than 550,000 distinct CDR3 sequences; about an eighth are singletons. Germline CDR1 reads SQVTM; CDR2 reads ANQGSEA. This CDR3 contains 14 residues. Trimming cost V 7 bases and J 6 bases, with 21 bases left between them. The receptor's source is a female patient between 2 and 15 years old who had a stem cell transplant for aplastic anemia, so the T cells may come from the graft donor. The chain uses TRBV29-1 and TRBJ1-1; D call uncertain. The starting material was PBMCs, mostly from graft donor cells, obtained 180 days after TCRalphabeta/CD19-depleted stem cell transplant. The CDR3 sequence is CSALPGFPGAEAFF. CDR3 in DNA: TGCAGCGCTCTCCCTGGGTTTCCCGGCGCTGAAGCTTTCTTT. Filled out from reference TRBV29-1 and TRBJ1-1, the complete variable domain reads SAVISQKPSRDICQRGTSLTIQCQVDSQVTMMFWYRQQPGQSLTLIATANQGSEATYESGFVIDKFPISRPNLTFSTLTVSNMSPEDSSIYLCSALPGFPGAEAFFGQGTRLTVV.